This TCR beta chain was identified in a study of T cells after yellow fever vaccination. Study results and limitations: The study found a weaker secondary response that peaked faster, day 5 versus 15.

The CDR3 spans 13 residues. V dropped 4 bases and J dropped 6 bases, with 13 bases sitting between them. Germline assignment: CDR1 SGHRS and CDR2 YFSETQ. From the 5' RACE reads, TCRdb called clonotypes with MiXCR, one entry per CDR3 protein. The sample comprises 620,000 or so distinct CDR3 sequences, approximately 13% of which are singletons, and around 14% rests with the top ten. This clonotype was counted many times. No antigen is known for it. The clonotype originates from a man aged 30 to 45 who received the YFV17D yellow fever vaccine. The chain joins TRBV5-1 to TRBJ1-2; weak D call: TRBD1 (5 bases). The material sequenced was PBMCs, taken on the day of the yellow fever booster vaccination. The CDR3 is CASSRGGDDGYTF. The CDR3, as DNA: TGCGCCAGCAGCCGCGGAGGGGACGATGGCTACACCTTC.